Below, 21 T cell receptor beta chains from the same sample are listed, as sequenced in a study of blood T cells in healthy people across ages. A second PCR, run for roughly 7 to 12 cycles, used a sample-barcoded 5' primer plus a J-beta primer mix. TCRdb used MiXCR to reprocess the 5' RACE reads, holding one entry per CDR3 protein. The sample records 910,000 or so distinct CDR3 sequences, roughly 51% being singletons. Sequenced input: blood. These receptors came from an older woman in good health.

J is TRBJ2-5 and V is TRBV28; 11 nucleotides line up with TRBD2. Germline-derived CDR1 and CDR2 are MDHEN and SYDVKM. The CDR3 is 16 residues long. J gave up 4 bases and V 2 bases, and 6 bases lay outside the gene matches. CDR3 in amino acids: CASSLPRTSGLETQYF. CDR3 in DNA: TGTGCCAGCAGTTTACCCCGGACTAGCGGGCTAGAGACCCAGTACTTC. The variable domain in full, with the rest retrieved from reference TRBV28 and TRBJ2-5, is DVKVTQSSRYLVKRTGEKVFLECVQDMDHENMFWYRQDPGLGLRLIYFSYDVKMKEKGDIPEGYSVSREKKERFSLILESASTNQTSMYLCASSLPRTSGLETQYFGPGTRLLVL.

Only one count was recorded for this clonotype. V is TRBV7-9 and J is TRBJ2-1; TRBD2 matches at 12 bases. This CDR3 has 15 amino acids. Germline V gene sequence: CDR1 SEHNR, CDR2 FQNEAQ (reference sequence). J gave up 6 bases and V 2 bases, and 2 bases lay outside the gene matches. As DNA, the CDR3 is TGTGCCAGCAGCTTAAGGACTAGCGGGACCAATGAGCAGTTCTTC. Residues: CASSLRTSGTNEQFF.

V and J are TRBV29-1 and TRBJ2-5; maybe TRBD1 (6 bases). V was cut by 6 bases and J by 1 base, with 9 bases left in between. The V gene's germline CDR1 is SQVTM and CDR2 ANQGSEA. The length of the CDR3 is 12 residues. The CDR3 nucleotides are TGCAGCGTACAGGGCTTCCAAGAGACCCAGTACTTC. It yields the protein CSVQGFQETQYF. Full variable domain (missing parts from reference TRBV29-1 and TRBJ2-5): SAVISQKPSRDICQRGTSLTIQCQVDSQVTMMFWYRQQPGQSLTLIATANQGSEATYESGFVIDKFPISRPNLTFSTLTVSNMSPEDSSIYLCSVQGFQETQYFGPGTRLLVL.

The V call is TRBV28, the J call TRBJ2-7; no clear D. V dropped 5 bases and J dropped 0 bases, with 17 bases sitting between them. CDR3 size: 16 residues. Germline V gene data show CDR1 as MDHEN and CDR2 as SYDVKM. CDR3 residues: CASSAPSQRGSYEQYF. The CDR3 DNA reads TGTGCCAGCAGTGCTCCGTCCCAGCGCGGCTCCTACGAGCAGTACTTC.

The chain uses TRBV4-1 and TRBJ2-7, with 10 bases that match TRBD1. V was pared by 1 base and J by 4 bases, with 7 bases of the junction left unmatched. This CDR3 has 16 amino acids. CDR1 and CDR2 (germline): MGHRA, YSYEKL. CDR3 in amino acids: CASSQADRGFGYEQYF. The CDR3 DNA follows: TGCGCCAGCAGCCAAGCGGACAGGGGGTTCGGGTACGAGCAGTACTTC.

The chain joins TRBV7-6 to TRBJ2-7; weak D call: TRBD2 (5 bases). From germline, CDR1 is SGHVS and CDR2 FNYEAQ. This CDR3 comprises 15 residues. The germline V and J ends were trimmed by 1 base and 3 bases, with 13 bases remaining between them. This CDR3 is CASSLGAERNYEQYF. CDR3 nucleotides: TGTGCCAGCAGCTTAGGGGCTGAGCGGAACTACGAGCAGTACTTC.

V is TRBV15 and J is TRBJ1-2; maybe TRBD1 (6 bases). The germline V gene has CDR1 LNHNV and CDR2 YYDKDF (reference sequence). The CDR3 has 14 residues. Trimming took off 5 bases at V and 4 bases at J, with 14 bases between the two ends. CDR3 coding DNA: TGTGCCACCAGCGTGACAGGTTTCGGCTATGGCTACACCTTC. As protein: CATSVTGFGYGYTF.

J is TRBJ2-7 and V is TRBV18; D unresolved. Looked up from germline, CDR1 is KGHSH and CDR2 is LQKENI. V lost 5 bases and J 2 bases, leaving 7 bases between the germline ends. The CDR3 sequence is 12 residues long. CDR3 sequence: CASSTSTYEQYF. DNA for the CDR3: TGTGCCAGCTCAACTTCTACCTACGAGCAGTACTTC.

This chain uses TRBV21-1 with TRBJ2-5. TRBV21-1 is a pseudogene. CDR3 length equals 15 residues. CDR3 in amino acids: CASSDDDLLKETQYF. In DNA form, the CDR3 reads TGTGCCAGCAGCGACGACGACCTACTCAAGGAGACCCAGTACTTC.

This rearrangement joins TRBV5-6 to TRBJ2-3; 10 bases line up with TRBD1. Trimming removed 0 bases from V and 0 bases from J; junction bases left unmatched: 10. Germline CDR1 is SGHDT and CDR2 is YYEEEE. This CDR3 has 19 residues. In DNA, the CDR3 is TGTGCCAGCAGCTTGGCCCGGGACAGGGGTCTCCGTAGCACAGATACGCAGTATTTT. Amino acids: CASSLARDRGLRSTDTQYF.

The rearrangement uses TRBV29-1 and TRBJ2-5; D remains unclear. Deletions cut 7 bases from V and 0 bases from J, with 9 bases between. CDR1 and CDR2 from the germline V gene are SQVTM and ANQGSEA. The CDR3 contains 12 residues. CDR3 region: CSAVSNQETQYF. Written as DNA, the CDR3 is TGCAGCGCTGTTTCGAACCAAGAGACCCAGTACTTC.

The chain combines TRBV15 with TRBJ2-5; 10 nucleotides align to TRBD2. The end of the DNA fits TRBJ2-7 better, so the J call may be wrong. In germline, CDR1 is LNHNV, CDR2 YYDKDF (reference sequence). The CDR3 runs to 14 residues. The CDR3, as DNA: TGTGCCACCAGCCCTAGCGGGAGTACACACGAGCAGTACTTC. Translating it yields CATSPSGSTHEQYF.

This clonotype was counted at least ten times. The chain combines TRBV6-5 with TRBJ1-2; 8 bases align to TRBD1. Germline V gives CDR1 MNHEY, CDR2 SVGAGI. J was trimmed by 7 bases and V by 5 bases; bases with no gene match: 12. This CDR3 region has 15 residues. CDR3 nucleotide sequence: TGTGCCAGCAGTAAAGAGGACAGGGCGGCGGCTGGCTACACCTTC. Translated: CASSKEDRAAAGYTF.

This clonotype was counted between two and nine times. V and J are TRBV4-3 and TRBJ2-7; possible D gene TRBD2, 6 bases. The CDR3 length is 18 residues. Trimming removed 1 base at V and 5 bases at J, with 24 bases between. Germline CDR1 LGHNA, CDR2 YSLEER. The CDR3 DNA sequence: TGCGCCAGCAGCCAAGGAGTGGGGGTAGGATGGAGGGGTGACGAGCAGTACTTC. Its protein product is CASSQGVGVGWRGDEQYF.

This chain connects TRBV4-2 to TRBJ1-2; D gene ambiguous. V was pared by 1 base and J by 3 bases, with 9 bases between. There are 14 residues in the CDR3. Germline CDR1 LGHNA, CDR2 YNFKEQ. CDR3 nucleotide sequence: TGTGCCAGCAGCCAAGGTCGGGGATACTATGGCTACACCTTC. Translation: CASSQGRGYYGYTF.

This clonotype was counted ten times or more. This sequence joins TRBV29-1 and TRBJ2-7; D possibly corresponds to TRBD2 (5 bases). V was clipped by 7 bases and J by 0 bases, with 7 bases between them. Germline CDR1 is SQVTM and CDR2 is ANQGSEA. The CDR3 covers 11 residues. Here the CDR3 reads CSGRSSYEQYF. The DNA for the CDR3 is TGCAGCGGGAGGAGCTCCTACGAGCAGTACTTC.

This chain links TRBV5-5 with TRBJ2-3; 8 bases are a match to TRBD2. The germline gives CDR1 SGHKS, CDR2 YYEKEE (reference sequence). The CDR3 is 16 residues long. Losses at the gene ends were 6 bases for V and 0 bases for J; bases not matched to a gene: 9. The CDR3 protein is CASKPIAGGSTDTQYF. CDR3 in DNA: TGTGCCAGCAAACCAATTGCGGGGGGTAGCACAGATACGCAGTATTTT.

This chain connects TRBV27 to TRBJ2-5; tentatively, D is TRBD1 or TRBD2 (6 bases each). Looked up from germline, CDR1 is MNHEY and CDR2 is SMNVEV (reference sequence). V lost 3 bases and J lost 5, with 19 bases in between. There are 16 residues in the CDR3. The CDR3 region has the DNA TGTGCCAGCAGTTTTAAAGGGGGGTGGGGGTCGGAGACCCAGTACTTC. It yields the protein CASSFKGGWGSETQYF.

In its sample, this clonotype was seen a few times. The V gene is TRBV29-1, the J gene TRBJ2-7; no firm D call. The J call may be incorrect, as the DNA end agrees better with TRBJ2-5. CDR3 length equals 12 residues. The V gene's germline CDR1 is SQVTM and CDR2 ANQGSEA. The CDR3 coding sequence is TGCAGCTCCGGTCGACGGAGAGAGACCCAGTACTTC. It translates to CSSGRRRETQYF.

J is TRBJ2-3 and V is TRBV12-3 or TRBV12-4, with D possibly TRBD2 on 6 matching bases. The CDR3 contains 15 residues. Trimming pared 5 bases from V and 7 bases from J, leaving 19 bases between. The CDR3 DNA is TGTGCCAGCAGTGTTAGCGGACCCCCCACGAATACGCAGTATTTT. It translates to CASSVSGPPTNTQYF.

CDR3 nucleotides: TGTGCCAGCAGTTACTCCCGGGCAGGGAGGGACGAGCAGTACTTC. Protein sequence: CASSYSRAGRDEQYF. J is TRBJ2-7 and V is TRBV6-5; TRBD2 agrees at 7 bases. This CDR3 region has 15 residues. The germline V gene has CDR1 MNHEY and CDR2 SVGAGI. V lost 0 bases and J lost 5; bases outside the gene matches: 7.